Each of the 15 T cell receptor beta chains below was sequenced from the same sample in a study of shared clonotypes between healthy human individuals. The method was immunoSEQ multiplex PCR; TCRdb's version includes in-frame clones alone and lacks a portion of them. This sample has around 2.1 million clones, with around 93% found just once. The naive CD8 subset, CD45RO-negative cells positively selected for CCR7, excluded terminally differentiated effector memory CD45RA+ cells. Material: naive CD8+ T cells from PBMCs. The receptor source for this set is a man between 18 and 29 years old in good health. Some clones in this sample may be carry-over from other donors' samples.

This chain uses TRBV10-3 with TRBJ2-3; 7 bases align to TRBD1. The germline CDR1 and CDR2 sequences are ENHRY and SYGVKD. The length of the CDR3 is 18 residues. J lost 0 bases, V lost 2 bases, and 11 bases had no gene match. This CDR3 reads CAISEDAQGNPSTDTQYF. CDR3 sequence (DNA): TGTGCCATCAGTGAGGACGCACAGGGGAACCCTAGCACAGATACGCAGTATTTT.

The V call is TRBV28, the J call TRBJ1-1; D call uncertain. This CDR3 has 14 amino acids. Looked up from germline, CDR1 is MDHEN and CDR2 is SYDVKM. Trimming shortened V by 3 bases and J by 3 bases, and 11 bases separated the two germline ends. As DNA, the CDR3 is TGTGCCAGCAGTTTGATAGGGTCGGACACTGAAGCTTTCTTT. Its protein product is CASSLIGSDTEAFF.

This clone was detected only once. The V and J genes are TRBV27 and TRBJ1-3; D possibly corresponds to TRBD1 (5 bases). The CDR3 runs to 14 residues. CDR1 and CDR2 (germline): MNHEY, SMNVEV (reference sequence). V was shortened by 6 bases and J by 2 bases, with 11 bases between the two germline ends. The CDR3 region has the DNA TGTGCCAGCAGCCAGGGTACCCCTGGAAACACCATATATTTT. Encoded protein: CASSQGTPGNTIYF.

The chain carries TRBV2 and TRBJ2-7; D might be TRBD1 or TRBD2, each matching 5 bases. Germline V gene sequence: CDR1 SNHLY, CDR2 FYNNEI. The V end lost 5 bases, the J end lost 2 bases, and 16 bases lay between the germline ends. The CDR3 sequence is 15 residues long. The CDR3 DNA reads TGTGCCAGCAGTAACACTGGAAGAGGGGCCTACGAGCAGTACTTC. Translated, it gives CASSNTGRGAYEQYF.

The V and J genes are TRBV7-9 and TRBJ1-1; tentatively, D is TRBD1 (5 bases). CDR3 length: 16 amino acids. CDR1 and CDR2 (germline): SEHNR, FQNEAQ (reference sequence). V lost 4 bases, J lost 0 bases, and 15 bases lay in between. The CDR3 DNA is TGTGCCAGCAGCTCTTCCTCAACAGGTTTGAACACTGAAGCTTTCTTT. It specifies CASSSSSTGLNTEAFF.

Details on this clone: The same CDR3 also results from other DNA sequences found in this sample. The chain employs TRBV6-5 and TRBJ2-1; 8 bases are shared with TRBD1. The CDR3 consists of 15 residues. Germline loops: CDR1 MNHEY, CDR2 SVGAGI. V was pared by 3 bases and J by 3 bases, with 4 bases of the junction left unmatched. The CDR3 coding sequence is TGTGCCAGCAGTTATGACAGGGGCGGCTACAATGAGCAGTTCTTC. Translated: CASSYDRGGYNEQFF.

The V call is TRBV9, the J call TRBJ1-1; TRBD1 matches at 7 bases. Germline values: CDR1 SGDLS, CDR2 YYNGEE. This CDR3 contains 15 residues. The junction had 11 bases not matched to a gene; V was cut back by 4 bases and J by 5 bases. CDR3 region: CASSSSGAGGTEAFF. Here the CDR3 DNA reads TGTGCCAGCAGCTCCAGCGGGGCAGGGGGAACTGAAGCTTTCTTT.

This rearrangement joins TRBV11-2 to TRBJ2-4; TRBD2 matches 10 bases. The CDR3 totals 18 residues. Germline CDR1 and CDR2: SGHAT and FQNNGV. Trimming cost V 4 bases and J 0 bases; bases outside gene matches: 9. CDR3 sequence: CASSYGTSVTLAKNIQYF. The CDR3 DNA sequence: TGTGCCAGCAGCTACGGGACTAGCGTGACATTAGCCAAAAACATTCAGTACTTC.

J is TRBJ2-7 and V is TRBV30, with 8 bases aligning to TRBD1. In germline, CDR1 is GTSNPN, CDR2 SVGIG (reference sequence). The CDR3 loop spans 13 amino acids. V lost 3 bases, J lost 1 base, and 2 bases stayed unmatched. The CDR3, as DNA: TGTGCCTGGAGACGGACAGGGTCCTACGAGCAGTACTTC. This sequence encodes CAWRRTGSYEQYF. The variable domain in full, completed from reference TRBV30 and TRBJ2-7, reads SQTIHQWPATLVQPVGSPLSLECTVEGTSNPNLYWYRQAAGRGLQLLFYSVGIGQISSEVPQNLSASRPQDRQFILSSKKLLLSDSGFYLCAWRRTGSYEQYFGPGTRLTVT.

The V and J genes are TRBV11-1 and TRBJ2-1; the match to TRBD2 covers 12 bases. Per the germline V gene, CDR1 is SGHAT and CDR2 is FQDESV (reference sequence). V shed 0 bases and J 7 bases; nucleotides not matched to a gene: 1. This CDR3 comprises 15 residues. CDR3 in amino acids: CASSLATSGRNEQFF. The CDR3 coding sequence is TGTGCCAGCAGCTTAGCGACTAGCGGGAGAAATGAGCAGTTCTTC.

This clone was detected once. A read error may be the cause here, since a much bigger clone is one base away. The chain has TRBV25-1 and TRBJ2-7, with 7 bases that match TRBD1. Germline V gene lookup returns CDR1 MGHDK and CDR2 SYGVNS. The CDR3 covers 13 residues. V lost 5 bases to trimming and J lost 2 bases; unmatched junction nucleotides: 3. CDR3 residues: CASSWGQTYEQYF. As DNA, the CDR3 is TGTGCCAGCAGTTGGGGACAGACCTACGAGCAGTACTTC.

A note on this clone: A much larger clonotype is one base distant, so this may be a read error. The identical CDR3 is also encoded by other nucleotide sequences in the sample. The chain combines TRBV28 with TRBJ2-5; no reliable D call. This CDR3 has 11 residues. V was shortened by 3 bases and J by 5 bases, with 4 bases between the two germline ends. Germline CDR1 MDHEN, CDR2 SYDVKM. CDR3 loop: CASSLGETQYF. In DNA form, the CDR3 reads TGTGCCAGCAGTTTGGGGGAGACCCAGTACTTC.

The V call is TRBV6-1, the J call TRBJ1-5; D not certain. Germline CDR1 MNHNS, CDR2 SASEGT. The CDR3 is 15 amino acids. The V and J ends lost 7 bases and 3 bases respectively, with 16 bases between them. CDR3 loop: CASTPWQANNQPQHF. CDR3 bases: TGTGCCAGCACCCCTTGGCAGGCAAACAATCAGCCCCAGCATTTT.

The V call is TRBV11-2, the J call TRBJ2-7; no definite D call. The CDR3 contains 16 residues. With 1 base removed from V and 6 bases from J, the gap between germline ends came to 19 bases. Germline lookup yields CDR1 SGHAT and CDR2 FQNNGV. The CDR3 loop reads CASSLVPGFPAGEQYF. DNA of the CDR3: TGTGCCAGCAGCTTAGTTCCGGGTTTTCCAGCCGGCGAGCAGTACTTC.

The chain combines TRBV27 with TRBJ2-7; 12 bases align to TRBD1. V gave up 5 bases and J gave up 1 base; unmatched junction bases: 12. CDR1 and CDR2 from the germline V gene are MNHEY and SMNVEV (reference sequence). CDR3 length equals 18 residues. CDR3 nucleotide sequence: TGTGCCAGCAGTCCAGGGACAGGGGGCCAAGGCCCTTCCTACGAGCAGTACTTC. This sequence encodes CASSPGTGGQGPSYEQYF.